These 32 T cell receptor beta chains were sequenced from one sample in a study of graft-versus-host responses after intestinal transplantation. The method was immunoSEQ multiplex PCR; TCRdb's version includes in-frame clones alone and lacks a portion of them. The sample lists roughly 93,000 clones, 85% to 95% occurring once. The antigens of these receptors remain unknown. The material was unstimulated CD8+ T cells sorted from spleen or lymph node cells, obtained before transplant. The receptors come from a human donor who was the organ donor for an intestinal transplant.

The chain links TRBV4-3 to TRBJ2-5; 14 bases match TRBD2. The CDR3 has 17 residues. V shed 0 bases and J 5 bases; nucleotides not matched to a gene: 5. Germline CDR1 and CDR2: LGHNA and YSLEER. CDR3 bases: TGCGCCAGCAGCCAAGAGCCGGGACTAGCGGGGGTCGAGACCCAGTACTTC. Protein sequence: CASSQEPGLAGVETQYF.

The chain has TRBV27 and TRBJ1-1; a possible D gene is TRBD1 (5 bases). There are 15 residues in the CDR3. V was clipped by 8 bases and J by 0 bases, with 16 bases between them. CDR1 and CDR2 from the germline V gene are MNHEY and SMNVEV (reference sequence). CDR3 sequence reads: CASRSGGNMNTEAFF. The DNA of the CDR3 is TGTGCCAGCCGTAGTGGGGGGAACATGAACACTGAAGCTTTCTTT.

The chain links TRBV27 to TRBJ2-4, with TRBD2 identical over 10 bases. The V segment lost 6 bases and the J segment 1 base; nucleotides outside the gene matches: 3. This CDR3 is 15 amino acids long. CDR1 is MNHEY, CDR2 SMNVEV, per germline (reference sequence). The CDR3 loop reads CASSPLAGAKNIQYF. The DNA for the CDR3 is TGTGCCAGCAGCCCACTAGCGGGGGCCAAAAACATTCAGTACTTC.

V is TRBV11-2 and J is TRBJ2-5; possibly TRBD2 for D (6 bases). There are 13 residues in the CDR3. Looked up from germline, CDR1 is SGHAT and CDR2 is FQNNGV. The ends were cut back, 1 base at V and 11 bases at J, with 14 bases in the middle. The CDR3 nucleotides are TGTGCCAGCAGCTTAGGGGGGGAGTGGGGGCAGTACTTC. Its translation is CASSLGGEWGQYF.

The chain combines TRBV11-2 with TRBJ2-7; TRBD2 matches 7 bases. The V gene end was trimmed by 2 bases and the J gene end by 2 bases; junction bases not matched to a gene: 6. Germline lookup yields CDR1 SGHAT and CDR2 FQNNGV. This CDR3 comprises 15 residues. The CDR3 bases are TGTGCCAGCAGCTTATTCAGCGGGGCCACCTACGAGCAGTACTTC. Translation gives CASSLFSGATYEQYF.

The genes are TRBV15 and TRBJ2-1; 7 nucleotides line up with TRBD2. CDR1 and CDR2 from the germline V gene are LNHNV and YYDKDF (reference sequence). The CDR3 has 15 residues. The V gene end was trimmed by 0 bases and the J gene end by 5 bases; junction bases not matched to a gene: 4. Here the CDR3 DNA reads TGTGCCACCAGCAGAGATCGGGGACTACACAATGAGCAGTTCTTC. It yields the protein CATSRDRGLHNEQFF.

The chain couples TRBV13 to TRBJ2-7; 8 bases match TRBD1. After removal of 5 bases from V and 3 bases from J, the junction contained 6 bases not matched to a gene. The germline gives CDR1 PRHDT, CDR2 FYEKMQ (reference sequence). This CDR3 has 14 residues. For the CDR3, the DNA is TGTGCCAGCAGCAATCCGGGACAGGACTACGAGCAGTACTTC. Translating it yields CASSNPGQDYEQYF.

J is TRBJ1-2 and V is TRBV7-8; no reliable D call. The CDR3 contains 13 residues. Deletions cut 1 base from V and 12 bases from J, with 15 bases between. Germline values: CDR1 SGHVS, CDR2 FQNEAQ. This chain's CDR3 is CASSLGRAESNTF. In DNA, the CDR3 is TGTGCCAGCAGCTTAGGACGAGCGGAGTCGAACACCTTC.

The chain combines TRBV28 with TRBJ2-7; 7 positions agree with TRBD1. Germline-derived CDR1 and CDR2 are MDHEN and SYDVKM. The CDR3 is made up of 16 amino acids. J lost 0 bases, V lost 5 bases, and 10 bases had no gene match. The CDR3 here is CASSPPGTVNSYEQYF. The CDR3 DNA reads TGTGCCAGCAGTCCTCCCGGGACAGTCAACTCCTACGAGCAGTACTTC.

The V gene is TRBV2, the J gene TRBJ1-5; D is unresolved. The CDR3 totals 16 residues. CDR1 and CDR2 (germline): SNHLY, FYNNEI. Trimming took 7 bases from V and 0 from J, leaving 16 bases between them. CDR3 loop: CASNSWRTYSNQPQHF. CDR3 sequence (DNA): TGTGCCAGCAATTCCTGGAGAACCTATAGCAATCAGCCCCAGCATTTT.

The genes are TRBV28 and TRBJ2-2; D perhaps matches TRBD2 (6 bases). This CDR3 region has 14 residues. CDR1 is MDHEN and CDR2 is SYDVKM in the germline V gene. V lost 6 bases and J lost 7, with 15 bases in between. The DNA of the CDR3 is TGTGCCAGCAGCCCGGGCATGGAGGGCGGGGAGCTGTTTTTT. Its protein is CASSPGMEGGELFF.

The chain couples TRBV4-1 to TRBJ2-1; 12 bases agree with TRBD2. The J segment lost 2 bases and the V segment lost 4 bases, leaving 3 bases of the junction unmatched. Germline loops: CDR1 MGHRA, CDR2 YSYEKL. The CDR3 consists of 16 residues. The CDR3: CASSRSSGGAYNEQFF. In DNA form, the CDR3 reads TGCGCCAGCAGCCGATCTAGCGGGGGGGCCTACAATGAGCAGTTCTTC.

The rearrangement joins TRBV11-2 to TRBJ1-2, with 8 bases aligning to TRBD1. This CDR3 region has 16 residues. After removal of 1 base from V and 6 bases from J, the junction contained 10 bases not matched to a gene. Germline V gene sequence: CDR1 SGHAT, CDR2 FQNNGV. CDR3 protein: CASSLVLGQGADGYTF. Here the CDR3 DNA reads TGTGCCAGCAGCTTAGTTCTAGGACAGGGCGCGGATGGCTACACCTTC.

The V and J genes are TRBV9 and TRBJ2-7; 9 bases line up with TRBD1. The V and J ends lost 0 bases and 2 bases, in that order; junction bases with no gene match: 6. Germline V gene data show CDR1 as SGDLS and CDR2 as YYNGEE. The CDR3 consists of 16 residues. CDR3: CASSVEPGQGAYEQYF. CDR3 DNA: TGTGCCAGCAGCGTAGAACCGGGACAGGGAGCCTACGAGCAGTACTTC.

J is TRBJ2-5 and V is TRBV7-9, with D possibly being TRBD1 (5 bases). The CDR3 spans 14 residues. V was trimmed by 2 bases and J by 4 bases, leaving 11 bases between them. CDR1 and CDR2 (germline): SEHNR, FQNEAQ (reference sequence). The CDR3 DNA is TGTGCCAGCAGCTTATCAGGGCTTGGAGAGACCCAGTACTTC. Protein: CASSLSGLGETQYF.

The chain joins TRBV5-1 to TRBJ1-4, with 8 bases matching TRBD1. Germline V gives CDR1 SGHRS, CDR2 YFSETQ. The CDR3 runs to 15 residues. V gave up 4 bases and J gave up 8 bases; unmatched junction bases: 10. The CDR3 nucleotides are TGCGCCAGCAGCACTGTGACAGGGGTAAAGGAAAAACTGTTTTTT. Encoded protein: CASSTVTGVKEKLFF.

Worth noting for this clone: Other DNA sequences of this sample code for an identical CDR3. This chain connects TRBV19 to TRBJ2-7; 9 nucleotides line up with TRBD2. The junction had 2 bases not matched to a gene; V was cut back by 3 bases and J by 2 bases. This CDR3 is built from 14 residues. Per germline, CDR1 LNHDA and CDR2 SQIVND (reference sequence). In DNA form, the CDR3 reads TGTGCCAGTAGTATTAGCGGGGGTGCCTACGAGCAGTACTTC. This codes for CASSISGGAYEQYF.

The CDR3: CASSFVSLTDTQYF. CDR3 sequence (DNA): TGTGCCAGCAGTTTTGTCAGTCTCACAGATACGCAGTATTTT. This chain connects TRBV6-6 to TRBJ2-3; no definite D call. V lost 4 bases to trimming and J lost 2 bases, with 10 bases between them. Germline V lookup: CDR1 MNHNY, CDR2 SVGAGI (reference sequence). This CDR3 has 14 amino acids.

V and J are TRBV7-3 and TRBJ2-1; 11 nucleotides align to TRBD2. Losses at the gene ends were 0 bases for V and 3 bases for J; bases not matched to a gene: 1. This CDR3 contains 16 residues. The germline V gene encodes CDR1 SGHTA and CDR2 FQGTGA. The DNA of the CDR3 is TGTGCCAGCAGCTTAACACTAGCGGGGGTCTACAATGAGCAGTTCTTC. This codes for CASSLTLAGVYNEQFF.

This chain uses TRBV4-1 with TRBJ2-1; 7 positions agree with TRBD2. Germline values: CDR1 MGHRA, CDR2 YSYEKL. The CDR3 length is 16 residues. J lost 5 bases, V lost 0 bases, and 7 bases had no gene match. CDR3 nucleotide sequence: TGCGCCAGCAGCCAAGATCAACGGGGAGGGGACAATGAGCAGTTCTTC. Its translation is CASSQDQRGGDNEQFF.

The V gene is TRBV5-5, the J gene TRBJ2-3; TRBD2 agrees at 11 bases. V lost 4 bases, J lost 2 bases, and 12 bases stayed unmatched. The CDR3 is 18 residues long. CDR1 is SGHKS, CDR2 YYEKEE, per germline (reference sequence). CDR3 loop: CASSRLAGTFDNTDTQYF. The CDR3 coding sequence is TGTGCCAGCAGCCGACTAGCGGGGACCTTCGATAACACAGATACGCAGTATTTT.

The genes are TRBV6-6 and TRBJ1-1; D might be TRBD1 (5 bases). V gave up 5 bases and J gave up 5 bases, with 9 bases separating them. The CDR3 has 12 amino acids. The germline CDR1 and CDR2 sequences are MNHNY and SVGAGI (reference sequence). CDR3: CASSAGGTEAFF. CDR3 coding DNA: TGTGCCAGCAGTGCGGGGGGAACTGAAGCTTTCTTT.

The CDR3 bases are TGTGCCAGCAGCTTTGATTTGCGGACTGAAGCTTTCTTT. This sequence encodes CASSFDLRTEAFF. The rearrangement joins TRBV5-5 to TRBJ1-1; unclear D gene. Trimming took 2 bases from V and 5 from J, leaving 10 bases between them. The CDR3 has 13 amino acids. Germline CDR1 and CDR2: SGHKS and YYEKEE (reference sequence).

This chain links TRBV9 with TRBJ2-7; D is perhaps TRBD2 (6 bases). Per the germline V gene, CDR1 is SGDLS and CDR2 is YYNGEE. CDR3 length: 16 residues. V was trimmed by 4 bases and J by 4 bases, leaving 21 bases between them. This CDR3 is CASSPNLAPSPYEQYF. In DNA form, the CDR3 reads TGTGCCAGCAGCCCCAATCTAGCGCCGAGCCCGTACGAGCAGTACTTC.

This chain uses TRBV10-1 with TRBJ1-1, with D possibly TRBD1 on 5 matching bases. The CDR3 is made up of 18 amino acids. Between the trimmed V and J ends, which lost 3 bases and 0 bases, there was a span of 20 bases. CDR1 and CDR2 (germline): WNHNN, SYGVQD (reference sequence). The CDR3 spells CASSEAPAGGGMNTEAFF. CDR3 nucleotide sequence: TGCGCCAGCAGTGAAGCTCCGGCCGGGGGAGGGATGAACACTGAAGCTTTCTTT.

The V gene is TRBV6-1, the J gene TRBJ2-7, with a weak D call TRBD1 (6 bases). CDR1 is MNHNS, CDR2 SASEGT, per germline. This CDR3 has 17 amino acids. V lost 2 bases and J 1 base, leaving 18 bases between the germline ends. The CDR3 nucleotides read TGTGCCAGCAGTGAATTAGGGGGACACAGGTGGTCCTACGAGCAGTACTTC. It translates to CASSELGGHRWSYEQYF.

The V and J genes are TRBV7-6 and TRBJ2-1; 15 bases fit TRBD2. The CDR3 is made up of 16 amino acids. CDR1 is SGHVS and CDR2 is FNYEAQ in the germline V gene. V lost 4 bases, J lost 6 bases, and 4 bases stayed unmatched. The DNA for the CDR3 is TGTGCCAGCAGCTCAGGACTAGCGGGGGGGAGCAATGAGCAGTTCTTC. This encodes CASSSGLAGGSNEQFF.

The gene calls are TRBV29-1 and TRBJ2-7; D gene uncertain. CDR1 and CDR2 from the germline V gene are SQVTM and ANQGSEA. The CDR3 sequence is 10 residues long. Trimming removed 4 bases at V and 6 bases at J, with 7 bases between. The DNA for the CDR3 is TGCAGCGTTGTCTCCGGCGAGCAGTACTTC. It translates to CSVVSGEQYF.

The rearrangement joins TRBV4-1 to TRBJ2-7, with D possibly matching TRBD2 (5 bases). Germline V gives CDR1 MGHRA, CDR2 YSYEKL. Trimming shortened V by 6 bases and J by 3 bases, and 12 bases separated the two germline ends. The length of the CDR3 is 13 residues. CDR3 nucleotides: TGCGCCAGCAGTCTCGGACTCCTCTACGAGCAGTACTTC. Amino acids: CASSLGLLYEQYF.

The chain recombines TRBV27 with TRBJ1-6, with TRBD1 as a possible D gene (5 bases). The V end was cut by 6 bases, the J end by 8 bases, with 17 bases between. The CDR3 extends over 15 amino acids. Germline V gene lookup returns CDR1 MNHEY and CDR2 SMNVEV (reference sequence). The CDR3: CASSLIPAGHSPLHF. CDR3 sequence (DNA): TGTGCCAGCAGCTTAATCCCGGCGGGGCATTCACCCCTCCACTTT.

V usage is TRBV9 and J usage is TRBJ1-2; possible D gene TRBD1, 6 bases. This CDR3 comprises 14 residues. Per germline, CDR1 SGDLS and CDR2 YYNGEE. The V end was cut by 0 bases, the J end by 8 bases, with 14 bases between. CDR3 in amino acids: CASSVARGAVGYTF. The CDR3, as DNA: TGTGCCAGCAGCGTAGCCCGGGGGGCGGTGGGCTACACCTTC.

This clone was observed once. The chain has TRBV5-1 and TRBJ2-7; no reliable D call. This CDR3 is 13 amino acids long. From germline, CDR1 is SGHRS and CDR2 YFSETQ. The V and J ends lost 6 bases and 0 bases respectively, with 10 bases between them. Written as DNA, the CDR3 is TGCGCCAGCACCCACCCAGACTCCTACGAGCAGTACTTC. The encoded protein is CASTHPDSYEQYF.